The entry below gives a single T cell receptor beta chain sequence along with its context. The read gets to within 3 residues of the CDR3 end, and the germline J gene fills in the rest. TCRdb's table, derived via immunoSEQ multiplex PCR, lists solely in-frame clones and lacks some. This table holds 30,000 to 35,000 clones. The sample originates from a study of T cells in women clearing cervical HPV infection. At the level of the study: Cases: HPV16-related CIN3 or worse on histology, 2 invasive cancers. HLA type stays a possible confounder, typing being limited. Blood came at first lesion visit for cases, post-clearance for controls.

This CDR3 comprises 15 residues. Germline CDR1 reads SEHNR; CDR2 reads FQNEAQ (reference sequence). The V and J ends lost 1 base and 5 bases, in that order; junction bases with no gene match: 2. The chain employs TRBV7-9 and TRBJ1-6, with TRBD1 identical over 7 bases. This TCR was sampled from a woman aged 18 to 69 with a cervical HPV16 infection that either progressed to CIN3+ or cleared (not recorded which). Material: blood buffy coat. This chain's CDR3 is CASSLGQGDNSPLHF. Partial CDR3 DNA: TGTGCCAGCAGCTTAGGGCAGGGGGATAATTCACCC.